The 32 T cell receptor beta chains in this list originate from one sample, sequenced in a study of T cells in women clearing cervical HPV infection. Generated by immunoSEQ multiplex PCR, the TCRdb table keeps only in-frame clones and is missing some. The sample table includes about 23,000 clones. The sample was blood buffy coat. Receptor source: a woman between 18 and 75 years old with a cervical HPV16 infection that either progressed to CIN3+ or cleared (not recorded which).

As regards this clone: Sequencing ends 3 residues short of the CDR3 end; the germline J gene provides the rest. This chain connects TRBV7-2 to TRBJ1-1, with a tentative D call TRBD1 (6 bases). CDR1 and CDR2 (germline): SGHTA, FQGNSA. The CDR3 consists of 13 residues. Trimming cost V 4 bases and J 4 bases, with 10 bases left between them. The CDR3 spells CASSWRGSTEAFF. The DNA read from the CDR3 is TGTGCCAGCAGCTGGAGGGGGAGCACTGAA.

Concerning this clone itself: The read stops 3 residues short of the end of the CDR3; the missing end is completed from the germline J gene. V and J are TRBV10-3 and TRBJ1-1; tentatively, D is TRBD1 (6 bases). This CDR3 has 15 amino acids. V was clipped by 0 bases and J by 5 bases, with 13 bases between them. Germline V gene sequence: CDR1 ENHRY, CDR2 SYGVKD. Partial CDR3 DNA: TGTGCCATCAGTGAGTCACTCTACAGGGAGACTGAA. Translated: CAISESLYRETE. The full-length CDR3 reads as CAISESLYRETEAFF.

A note on this clone: The CDR3 end is not reached by the read, which stops 3 residues before it; the germline J gene fills it in. Other DNA sequences from this sample encode an identical CDR3 as well. The rearrangement joins TRBV7-3 to TRBJ2-7; 9 nucleotides match TRBD2. This CDR3 is built from 14 residues. In germline, CDR1 is SGHTA, CDR2 FQGTGA. J lost 4 bases, V lost 2 bases, and 3 bases had no gene match. This chain's CDR3 is CASSLAGGPYEQYF. The sequenced part of the CDR3 DNA is TGTGCCAGCAGCTTAGCGGGAGGGCCATACGAG.

With respect to this clone: The read comes to an end 3 residues before the CDR3 does, leaving the germline J gene to fill in the end. This rearrangement joins TRBV7-2 to TRBJ2-1; D is unclear. CDR3 length: 15 amino acids. Between the trimmed V and J ends, which lost 1 base and 5 bases, there was a span of 12 bases. Germline V gives CDR1 SGHTA, CDR2 FQGNSA. CDR3 DNA, as far as it was read: TGTGCCAGCAGCTTAGTTGGGTACCAGGACAATGAG. Encoded protein: CASSLVGYQDNE. In full, the CDR3 reads CASSLVGYQDNEQFF.

Notes on this clone: The CDR3 end falls 3 residues outside the read, so it is completed with the germline J gene. The chain uses TRBV20-1 and TRBJ2-4; 7 positions match TRBD2. V was clipped by 6 bases and J by 0 bases; unmatched bases: 2. CDR1 DFQATT and CDR2 SNEGSKA come from the germline V gene (reference sequence). This CDR3 has 13 residues. The DNA read from the CDR3 is TGCAGTGCACTAGCGATAGCCAAAAACATT. As protein: CSALAIAKNI. The CDR3 in its entirety is CSALAIAKNIQYF.

Remarks on this clone: The observed sequence ends 3 residues before the CDR3 terminus, with the missing tail filled in from the germline J gene. The chain uses TRBV18 and TRBJ2-3; TRBD2 aligns across 8 bases. V dropped 3 bases and J dropped 3; count of bases not matched to a gene: 5. The CDR3 length is 15 residues. CDR1 and CDR2 (germline): KGHSH, LQKENI. Partial CDR3 DNA: TGTGCCAGCTCACCTCTTAGCGGGACTACAGATACG. Translated: CASSPLSGTTDT. The whole CDR3 is CASSPLSGTTDTQYF.

As to this clone: The read terminates 3 residues ahead of where the CDR3 ends, so the germline J gene completes it. The genes are TRBV18 and TRBJ2-5, with a tentative D call TRBD1 (6 bases). Trimming removed 1 base at V and 2 bases at J, with 17 bases between. This CDR3 is built from 17 residues. Germline assignment: CDR1 KGHSH and CDR2 LQKENI. The DNA read from the CDR3 is TGTGCCAGCTCACCACGATTGGGGGCCGTTCATCAAGAGACC. Amino acid sequence: CASSPRLGAVHQET. The whole CDR3 reads CASSPRLGAVHQETQYF.

To note about this clone: The CDR3 end lies 3 residues beyond the end of the read and is filled in from the germline J gene. The chain couples TRBV7-8 to TRBJ2-7, with 9 bases matching TRBD2. In germline, CDR1 is SGHVS, CDR2 FQNEAQ. The CDR3 is 15 amino acids. J gave up 3 bases and V 1 base, and 4 bases lay outside the gene matches. The sequenced part of the CDR3 DNA is TGTGCCAGCAGCTTAGGGACTAGCGCGAGCTACGAG. Residues: CASSLGTSASYE. The whole CDR3 sequence is CASSLGTSASYEQYF.

The covered CDR3 bases are TGTGCCAGCTCACGGCCCCAAGAGACC. This encodes CASSRPQET. The complete CDR3 sequence is CASSRPQETQYF. The V gene is TRBV18, the J gene TRBJ2-5, with D unresolved. The read ends 3 residues before the CDR3 terminus; that terminus is restored from the germline J gene. The V gene lost 4 bases and the J gene lost 1 base, with 4 bases spanning the gap. The germline V gene has CDR1 KGHSH and CDR2 LQKENI. CDR3 length: 12 amino acids.

With regard to this clone: Read sequence stops 3 residues before the CDR3 end, and the germline J gene provides the missing end. The chain links TRBV20-1 to TRBJ2-7; D possibly corresponds to TRBD1 (6 bases). The germline V and J ends were trimmed by 0 bases and 2 bases, with 14 bases remaining between them. The length of the CDR3 is 15 residues. The V gene's germline CDR1 is DFQATT and CDR2 SNEGSKA (reference sequence). CDR3 DNA (partial): TGCAGTGCTAGAGATTTGCGGACAGATACCTACGAG. Translated: CSARDLRTDTYE. The CDR3 reads in full as CSARDLRTDTYEQYF.

In regard to this clone: Read coverage stops 3 residues before the CDR3 terminus; the germline J gene supplies the remainder. This rearrangement joins TRBV2 to TRBJ2-5; D unresolved. Trimming removed 2 bases from V and 4 bases from J, with 5 bases in between. Germline V gene lookup returns CDR1 SNHLY and CDR2 FYNNEI. The CDR3 is 12 residues long. CDR3 amino acids: CASSENRETQYF. The DNA read from the CDR3 is TGTGCCAGCAGTGAAAACAGAGAGACC.

The CDR3 loop is CASSSQGKSGNTEAFF. The CDR3 DNA, read in part, is TGCGCCAGCAGCTCCCAGGGGAAGTCGGGGAACACTGAA. J is TRBJ1-1 and V is TRBV5-1, with D perhaps TRBD1 (6 bases). The CDR3 end lies 3 residues beyond the end of the read and is filled in from the germline J gene. The CDR3 sequence is 16 residues long. Trimming removed 3 bases from V and 1 base from J, with 16 bases in between. Germline V gives CDR1 SGHRS, CDR2 YFSETQ.

In regard to this clone: The CDR3 extends 3 residues past the end of the read, so its final part is completed from the germline J gene. The V gene is TRBV5-1, the J gene TRBJ2-1, with TRBD2 identical over 8 bases. In germline, CDR1 is SGHRS, CDR2 YFSETQ. The trim removed 0 bases at V and 6 bases at J, leaving 5 bases unmatched. This CDR3 contains 15 residues. CDR3 loop: CASSLDTSGGNEQFF. The covered CDR3 bases are TGCGCCAGCAGCTTGGATACTAGCGGTGGCAATGAG.

About this clone itself: Read sequence stops 3 residues before the CDR3 end, and the germline J gene provides the missing end. The genes are TRBV12-5 and TRBJ2-7; maybe TRBD1 (5 bases). The V and J ends lost 7 bases and 3 bases respectively, with 10 bases between them. The CDR3 is 12 amino acids. Per the germline V gene, CDR1 is LGHNT and CDR2 is FRNRAP. CDR3: CASDRTLYEQYF. The sequenced CDR3 bases are TGTGCTAGTGACCGGACACTCTACGAG.

CDR3 DNA (partial): TGCAGTGCTAGAGACGCGGGGACGAGCAATCAGCCC. Residues: CSARDAGTSNQP. The full CDR3 is CSARDAGTSNQPQHF. The chain combines TRBV20-1 with TRBJ1-5; D perhaps matches TRBD1 (5 bases). The CDR3 end lies 3 residues beyond the end of the read and is filled in from the germline J gene. Trimming removed 0 bases at V and 1 base at J, with 10 bases between. The CDR3 sequence is 15 residues long. Germline CDR1 is DFQATT and CDR2 is SNEGSKA (reference sequence).

As for this clone: Read sequence stops 3 residues before the CDR3 end, and the germline J gene provides the missing end. The rearrangement uses TRBV7-6 and TRBJ2-5; 12 bases are a match to TRBD2. Trimming at V came to 0 bases and at J to 4 bases, leaving 6 bases not matched to a gene. This CDR3 spans 17 amino acids. Germline V CDR1 and CDR2: SGHVS, FNYEAQ. The sequenced part of the CDR3 DNA is TGTGCCAGCAGCTTAGCGGCTAGCGGGGGGGCCGGAGAGACC. Protein product: CASSLAASGGAGET. The whole CDR3 reads CASSLAASGGAGETQYF.

With regard to this clone: Sequencing ends 3 residues short of the CDR3 end; the germline J gene provides the rest. The V gene is TRBV5-1, the J gene TRBJ1-2; D is ambiguous. The CDR3 totals 13 residues. V lost 1 base and J 5 bases, leaving 9 bases between the germline ends. Germline lookup yields CDR1 SGHRS and CDR2 YFSETQ. CDR3 DNA, as far as it was read: TGCGCCAGCAGCTTGTCGTCAGATTATGGC. It codes for CASSLSSDYG. The CDR3 in full is CASSLSSDYGYTF.

Comment on this clone: The read falls 3 residues short of the CDR3 end, and the missing part is taken from the germline J gene. This chain connects TRBV5-1 to TRBJ1-5, with 9 bases matching TRBD1. The V segment lost 4 bases and the J segment 2 bases; nucleotides outside the gene matches: 4. Per germline, CDR1 SGHRS and CDR2 YFSETQ. The CDR3 has 15 residues. The CDR3 loop is CASSQTGGRNQPQHF. Incomplete CDR3 DNA: TGCGCCAGCAGCCAAACAGGGGGCCGCAATCAGCCC.

As to this clone: The read ends 3 residues before the CDR3 terminus; that terminus is restored from the germline J gene. This chain links TRBV29-1 with TRBJ2-1; TRBD2 aligns across 15 bases. Germline-derived CDR1 and CDR2 are SQVTM and ANQGSEA. V lost 7 bases to trimming and J lost 9 bases; unmatched junction nucleotides: 7. The CDR3 contains 14 residues. The CDR3 loop reads CSGGTSGRLGEQFF. The covered CDR3 bases are TGCAGCGGGGGGACTAGCGGGAGGTTAGGTGAG.

About this clone: Read data end 3 residues before the CDR3 end; the end is taken from the germline J gene. Different DNA sequences within this sample yield the same CDR3. V usage is TRBV10-3 and J usage is TRBJ1-3; 7 nucleotides agree with TRBD1. Germline-derived CDR1 and CDR2 are ENHRY and SYGVKD. CDR3 length: 12 amino acids. The CDR3 DNA, read in part, is TGTGCCATACGACAGGGAGAAACTACG. It encodes CAIRQGETT. The whole CDR3 reads CAIRQGETTIYF.

A note on this clone: Coverage ceases 3 residues before the CDR3 finishes, and the germline J gene fills in the end. The V and J genes are TRBV12-5 and TRBJ2-4; a weak D match, TRBD2 (6 bases). The CDR3 has 18 residues. V lost 2 bases and J lost 6, with 23 bases in between. The germline gives CDR1 LGHNT, CDR2 FRNRAP. Incomplete CDR3 DNA: TGTGCTAGTGGTTTGATAACGAACGGGGTACGCGGGATAAACATT. Translation: CASGLITNGVRGINI. The CDR3 as a whole reads CASGLITNGVRGINIQYF.

This clone ranks as medium-sized in terms of frequency. The read terminates 3 residues ahead of where the CDR3 ends, so the germline J gene completes it. This rearrangement joins TRBV20-1 to TRBJ2-3; D not resolved. V lost 4 bases, J lost 5 bases, and 16 bases lay in between. This CDR3 spans 14 amino acids. The germline CDR1 and CDR2 sequences are DFQATT and SNEGSKA (reference sequence). Here the CDR3 reads CSAIPSFPGDTQYF. The CDR3 bases that were read are TGCAGTGCTATCCCCTCCTTCCCGGGAGATACG.

Details on this clone: The read comes to an end 3 residues before the CDR3 does, leaving the germline J gene to fill in the end. V and J are TRBV5-1 and TRBJ1-6, with D maybe TRBD1 (5 bases). The length of the CDR3 is 14 residues. Germline V CDR1 and CDR2: SGHRS, YFSETQ. V was trimmed by 1 base and J by 8 bases, leaving 10 bases between them. The CDR3 spells CASSLYGGDSPLHF. The DNA read from the CDR3 is TGCGCCAGCAGCTTGTACGGAGGGGATTCACCC.

CDR3 residues: CSAQVQGGNEQFF. CDR3 DNA, as far as it was read: TGCAGTGCGCAAGTCCAGGGTGGGAATGAG. This chain connects TRBV20-1 to TRBJ2-1, with D possibly matching TRBD1 (5 bases). The missing CDR3 end, 3 residues past where the read stops, is filled in from the germline J gene. This CDR3 spans 13 amino acids. CDR1 DFQATT and CDR2 SNEGSKA come from the germline V gene (reference sequence). The V end lost 6 bases, the J end lost 7 bases, and 16 bases lay between the germline ends.

Concerning this clone itself: The read stops 3 residues short of the end of the CDR3; the missing end is completed from the germline J gene. The chain couples TRBV7-2 to TRBJ1-1; 8 nucleotides line up with TRBD1. V trimming: 4 bases; J trimming: 2 bases; junction bases outside the gene matches: 6. The CDR3 consists of 15 residues. CDR1 is SGHTA and CDR2 is FQGNSA in the germline V gene. CDR3 protein: CASSSRGLRNTEAFF. The sequenced part of the CDR3 DNA is TGTGCCAGCAGCTCCAGGGGGCTTCGTAACACTGAA.

As concerns this clone: The sequence runs out 3 residues before the end of the CDR3; the remainder is reconstructed from the germline J gene. The rearrangement joins TRBV29-1 to TRBJ2-7; possibly TRBD2 for D (6 bases). The CDR3 has 12 residues. Germline V gives CDR1 SQVTM, CDR2 ANQGSEA. The V end was cut by 6 bases, the J end by 0 bases, with 9 bases between. The covered CDR3 bases are TGCAGCGTGGGGGACTCCTCCTACGAG. It is translated as CSVGDSSYE. The complete CDR3 reads CSVGDSSYEQYF.

Note on this clone: The observed sequence ends 3 residues before the CDR3 terminus, with the missing tail filled in from the germline J gene. This chain joins TRBV6-1 and TRBJ2-4, with D possibly TRBD1 on 5 matching bases. The CDR3 totals 15 residues. V was cut by 4 bases and J by 0 bases, with 10 bases left in between. Germline loops: CDR1 MNHNS, CDR2 SASEGT. The CDR3 DNA, read in part, is TGTGCCAGCAGTGCTCAGGGCTTAGCCAAAAACATT. This sequence encodes CASSAQGLAKNI. The whole CDR3 protein is CASSAQGLAKNIQYF.

On this clone itself: Relative to the germline gene, one junction end is altered; a read error may explain this. The read stops 3 residues short of the end of the CDR3; the missing end is completed from the germline J gene. The rearrangement joins TRBV7-7 to TRBJ2-1, with 8 bases that match TRBD1. Germline V gives CDR1 SSHAT, CDR2 FNYEAQ (reference sequence). The CDR3 covers 13 residues. The part of the CDR3 DNA that was read is TGTGCTAGCAGCTCGACAGGGGACAATGAG. Its translation is CASSSTGDNE. The full CDR3 reads CASSSTGDNEQFF.

Remarks on this clone: The CDR3 end is not reached by the read, which stops 3 residues before it; the germline J gene fills it in. This chain connects TRBV20-1 to TRBJ1-1; a weak D match, TRBD1 (6 bases). V was pared by 1 base and J by 3 bases, with 9 bases between. Germline V gives CDR1 DFQATT, CDR2 SNEGSKA (reference sequence). CDR3 size: 13 residues. The covered CDR3 bases are TGCAGTGCTAGAGGAGACAGGTACACTGAA. Translated: CSARGDRYTE. The full CDR3 is CSARGDRYTEAFF.

About this clone: From the germline J gene comes the end of the CDR3, since the read stops 3 residues before it. The chain is built from TRBV19 and TRBJ1-1; D gene ambiguous. Germline V gene data show CDR1 as LNHDA and CDR2 as SQIVND (reference sequence). This CDR3 is built from 13 residues. The V end was cut by 0 bases, the J end by 0 bases, with 2 bases between. CDR3 sequence reads: CASSIDMNTEAFF. CDR3 DNA, as far as it was read: TGTGCCAGTAGTATAGACATGAACACTGAA.

Concerning this clone itself: The read ends 3 residues before the CDR3 terminus; that terminus is restored from the germline J gene. The chain uses TRBV20-1 and TRBJ2-1, with a possible D match to TRBD1 (6 bases). The CDR3 consists of 13 residues. Germline values: CDR1 DFQATT, CDR2 SNEGSKA (reference sequence). V lost 8 bases, J lost 3 bases, and 14 bases lay in between. Incomplete CDR3 DNA: TGCAGTACTGCGAGGGGGTTCTACAATGAG. Its translation: CSTARGFYNE. The full CDR3 is CSTARGFYNEQFF.

Points on this clone: The observed sequence ends 3 residues before the CDR3 terminus, with the missing tail filled in from the germline J gene. The chain combines TRBV2 with TRBJ2-1; D remains unclear. V was cut by 4 bases and J by 8 bases, with 15 bases left in between. In germline, CDR1 is SNHLY, CDR2 FYNNEI. CDR3 length: 14 amino acids. The CDR3 protein is CASSVWLVADEQFF. CDR3 DNA, as far as it was read: TGTGCCAGCAGTGTTTGGCTAGTAGCCGATGAG.